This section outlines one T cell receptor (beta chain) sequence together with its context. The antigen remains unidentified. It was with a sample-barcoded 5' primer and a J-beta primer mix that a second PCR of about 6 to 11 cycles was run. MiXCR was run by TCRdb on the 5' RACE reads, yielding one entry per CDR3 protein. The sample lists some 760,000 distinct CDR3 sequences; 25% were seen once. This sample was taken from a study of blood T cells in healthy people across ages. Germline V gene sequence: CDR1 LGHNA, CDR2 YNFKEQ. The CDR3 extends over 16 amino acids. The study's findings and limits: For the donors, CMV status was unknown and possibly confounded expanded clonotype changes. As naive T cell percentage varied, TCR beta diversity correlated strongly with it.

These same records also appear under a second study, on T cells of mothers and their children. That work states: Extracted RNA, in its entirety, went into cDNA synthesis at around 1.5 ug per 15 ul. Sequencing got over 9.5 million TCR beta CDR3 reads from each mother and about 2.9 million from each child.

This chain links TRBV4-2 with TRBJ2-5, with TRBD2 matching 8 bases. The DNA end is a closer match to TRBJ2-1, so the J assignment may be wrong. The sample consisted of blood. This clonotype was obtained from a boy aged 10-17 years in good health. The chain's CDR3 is CASSNPGVAGNNEQFF. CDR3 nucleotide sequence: TGTGCCAGCAGCAACCCCGGGGTAGCGGGGAACAATGAGCAGTTCTTC.